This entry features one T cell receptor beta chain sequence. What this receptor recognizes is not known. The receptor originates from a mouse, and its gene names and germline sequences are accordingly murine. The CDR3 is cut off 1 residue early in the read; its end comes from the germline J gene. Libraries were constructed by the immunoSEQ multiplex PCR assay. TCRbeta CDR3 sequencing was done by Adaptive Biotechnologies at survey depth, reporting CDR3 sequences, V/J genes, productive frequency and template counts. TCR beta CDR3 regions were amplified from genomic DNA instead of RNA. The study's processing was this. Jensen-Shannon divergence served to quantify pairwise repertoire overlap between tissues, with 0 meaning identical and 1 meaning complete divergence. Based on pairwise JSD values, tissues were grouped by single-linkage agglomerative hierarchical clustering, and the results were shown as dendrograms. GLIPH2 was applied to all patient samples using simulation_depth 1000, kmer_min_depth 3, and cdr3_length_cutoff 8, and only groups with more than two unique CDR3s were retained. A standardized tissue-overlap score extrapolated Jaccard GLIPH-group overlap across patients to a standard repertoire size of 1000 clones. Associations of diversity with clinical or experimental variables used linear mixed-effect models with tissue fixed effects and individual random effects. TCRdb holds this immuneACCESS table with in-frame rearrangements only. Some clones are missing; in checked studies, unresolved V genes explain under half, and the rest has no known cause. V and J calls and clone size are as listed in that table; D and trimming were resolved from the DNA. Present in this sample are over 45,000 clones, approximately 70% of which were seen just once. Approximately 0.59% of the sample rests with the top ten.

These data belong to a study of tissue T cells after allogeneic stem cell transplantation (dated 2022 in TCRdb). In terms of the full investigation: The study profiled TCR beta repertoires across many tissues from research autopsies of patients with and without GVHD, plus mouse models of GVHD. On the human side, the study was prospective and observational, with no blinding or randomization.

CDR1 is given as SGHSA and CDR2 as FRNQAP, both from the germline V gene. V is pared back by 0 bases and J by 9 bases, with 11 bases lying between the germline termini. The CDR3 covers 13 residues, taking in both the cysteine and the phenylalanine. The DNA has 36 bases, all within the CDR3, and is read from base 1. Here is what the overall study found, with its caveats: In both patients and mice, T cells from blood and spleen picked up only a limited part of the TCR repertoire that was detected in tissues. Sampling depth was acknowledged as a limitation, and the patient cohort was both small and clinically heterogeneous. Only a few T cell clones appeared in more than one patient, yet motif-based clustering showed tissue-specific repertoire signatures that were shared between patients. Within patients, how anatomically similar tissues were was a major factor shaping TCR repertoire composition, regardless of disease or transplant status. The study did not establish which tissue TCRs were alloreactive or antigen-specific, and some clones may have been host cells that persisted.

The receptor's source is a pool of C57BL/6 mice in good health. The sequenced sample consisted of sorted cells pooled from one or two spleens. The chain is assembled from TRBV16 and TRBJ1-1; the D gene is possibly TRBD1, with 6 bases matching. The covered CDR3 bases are TGTGCAAGCAGCTTAGAAAGAGGGGGGCAAGTCTTC. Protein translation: CASSLERGGQVF. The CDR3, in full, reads CASSLERGGQVFF.